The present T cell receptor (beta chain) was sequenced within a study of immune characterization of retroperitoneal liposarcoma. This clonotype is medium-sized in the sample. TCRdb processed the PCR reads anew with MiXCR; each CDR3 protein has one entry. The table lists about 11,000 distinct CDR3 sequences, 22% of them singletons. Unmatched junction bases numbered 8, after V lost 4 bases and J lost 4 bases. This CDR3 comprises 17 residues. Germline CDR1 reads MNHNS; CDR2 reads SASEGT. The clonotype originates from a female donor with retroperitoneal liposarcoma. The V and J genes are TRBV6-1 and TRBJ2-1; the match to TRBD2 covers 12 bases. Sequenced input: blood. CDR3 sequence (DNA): TGTGCCAGCAGTGCCACGAGGACTAGCGGGATATACAATGAGCAGTTCTTC. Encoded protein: CASSATRTSGIYNEQFF.